The present TCR beta chain was sequenced within a study of blood T cell repertoires in COVID-19. Repertoires were generated with immunoSEQ multiplex PCR, while TCRdb's copy carries only in-frame clones and drops some. This table has around 150,000 clones, approximately 82% appearing once. Trimming removed 1 base from V and 2 bases from J, with 12 bases in between. CDR1 is MDHEN and CDR2 is SYDVKM in the germline V gene. The CDR3 is made up of 15 amino acids. V is TRBV28 and J is TRBJ2-7, with D perhaps TRBD2 (7 bases). This clonotype was sampled from a man aged 55 to 70 who had recovered from COVID-19. The sequencing sample was made of peripheral blood. The DNA of the CDR3 is TGTGCCAGCAGTTTATTACGGGGGGCCGCCTACGAGCAGTACTTC. Residues: CASSLLRGAAYEQYF.